These 23 T cell receptor beta chains were sequenced from one sample in a study of T-cell memory formation after mild COVID-19. TCRdb re-called the 5' RACE reads through MiXCR, storing one row per CDR3 protein. This table has roughly 190,000 distinct CDR3 sequences, approximately 30% appearing once. Sequencing was carried out using PBMCs or a T cell subset sorted from them (not recorded which). These receptors originate from an adult woman who had mild COVID-19 (a few samples of this study predate the infection). Cell type and time point are not known.

The V and J genes are TRBV19 and TRBJ1-1; D call uncertain. The length of the CDR3 is 11 residues. In germline, CDR1 is LNHDA, CDR2 SQIVND (reference sequence). Trimming left V 9 bases short and J 2 bases short, with 7 bases between. The CDR3 reads CASLGNTEAFF. As DNA, the CDR3 is TGTGCCAGCCTAGGAAACACTGAAGCTTTCTTT.

This clonotype was found a few times. The chain links TRBV5-4 to TRBJ2-7; D ambiguous. The CDR3 extends over 15 amino acids. The germline CDR1 and CDR2 sequences are SGHNT and YYREEE (reference sequence). V lost 2 bases, J lost 0 bases, and 12 bases lay in between. This chain's CDR3 is CASSFSTDSSYEQYF. The CDR3 DNA sequence: TGTGCCAGCAGCTTTAGTACAGATAGCTCCTACGAGCAGTACTTC.

This clonotype was observed a few times. The chain couples TRBV7-2 to TRBJ2-2; D uncertain. Germline loops: CDR1 SGHTA, CDR2 FQGNSA. There are 14 residues in the CDR3. Trimming cost V 5 bases and J 5 bases, with 12 bases left between them. The CDR3 DNA sequence: TGTGCCAGCAGCCTTCTTAGCCGGACCGGGGAGCTGTTTTTT. It encodes CASSLLSRTGELFF.

The CDR3 is CAISREKSNQPQHF. The CDR3 DNA reads TGTGCCATCAGTAGGGAGAAGAGCAATCAGCCCCAGCATTTT. The chain employs TRBV10-3 and TRBJ1-5, with D unresolved. The CDR3 is 14 amino acids. V was trimmed by 5 bases and J by 1 base, leaving 9 bases between them. The germline CDR1 and CDR2 sequences are ENHRY and SYGVKD.

The rearrangement uses TRBV9 and TRBJ2-2; a weak D match, TRBD1 (5 bases). There are 16 residues in the CDR3. V lost 0 bases, J lost 4 bases, and 13 bases lay in between. Germline V gene data show CDR1 as SGDLS and CDR2 as YYNGEE. The CDR3 DNA follows: TGTGCCAGCAGCGTAGGAGTCAGGGCCAGCACCGGGGAGCTGTTTTTT. Translation: CASSVGVRASTGELFF. The full variable domain, rest sourced from reference TRBV9 and TRBJ2-2, is DSGVTQTPKHLITATGQRVTLRCSPRSGDLSVYWYQQSLDQGLQFLIQYYNGEERAKGNILERFSAQQFPDLHSELNLSSLELGDSALYFCASSVGVRASTGELFFGEGSRLTVL.

This chain joins TRBV5-4 and TRBJ2-6; D is unresolved. V lost 1 base to trimming and J lost 0 bases, with 8 bases between them. The CDR3 runs 16 residues. Germline CDR1 SGHNT, CDR2 YYREEE (reference sequence). CDR3 in DNA: TGTGCCAGCAGCTTGAATATGGGCTCTGGGGCCAACGTCCTGACTTTC. Protein product: CASSLNMGSGANVLTF. The variable domain in full, with the rest retrieved from reference TRBV5-4 and TRBJ2-6, is ETGVTQSPTHLIKTRGQQVTLRCSSQSGHNTVSWYQQALGQGPQFIFQYYREEENGRGNFPPRFSGLQFPNYSSELNVNALELDDSALYLCASSLNMGSGANVLTFGAGSRLTVL.

The CDR3 region has the DNA TGCAGCGTTGTTAGGGCCGGGGAGCTGTTTTTT. This codes for CSVVRAGELFF. The J gene is TRBJ2-2, the V gene TRBV29-1; D is undetermined. The CDR3 length is 11 residues. Germline CDR1 reads SQVTM; CDR2 reads ANQGSEA. V was cut by 4 bases and J by 6 bases, with 6 bases left in between.

Ten or more counts support this clonotype. The chain couples TRBV4-1 to TRBJ2-5; 7 nucleotides match TRBD1. The V segment lost 4 bases and the J segment 5 bases; nucleotides outside the gene matches: 10. The V gene's germline CDR1 is MGHRA and CDR2 YSYEKL. The CDR3 extends over 15 amino acids. The CDR3 DNA is TGCGCCAGCAGCCGAAAGGGGGACAGTTTGGAGACCCAGTACTTC. Translation gives CASSRKGDSLETQYF.

This chain links TRBV7-3 with TRBJ1-1; D is ambiguous. Germline V CDR1 and CDR2: SGHTA, FQGTGA. The V and J ends lost 1 base and 8 bases respectively, with 11 bases between them. This CDR3 contains 13 residues. This chain's CDR3 is CASSLILGGEAFF. CDR3 nucleotide sequence: TGTGCCAGCAGCTTAATTCTTGGAGGAGAAGCTTTCTTT.

The V call is TRBV2, the J call TRBJ2-7, with 7 bases fitting TRBD1. The ends lost 6 bases at V and 2 bases at J; junction bases unmatched: 4. The CDR3 is made up of 13 amino acids. CDR1 and CDR2 (germline): SNHLY, FYNNEI. CDR3 sequence (DNA): TGTGCCAGCAGACAGGGGTCGGCCTACGAGCAGTACTTC. Its protein is CASRQGSAYEQYF.

This clonotype was seen at least ten times. The chain is built from TRBV20-1 and TRBJ2-7; D not resolved. This CDR3 contains 11 residues. Germline V gives CDR1 DFQATT, CDR2 SNEGSKA (reference sequence). V shed 5 bases and J shed 4 bases, with 9 bases lying between them. This chain's CDR3 is CSALTSYEQYF. CDR3 coding DNA: TGCAGTGCTCTTACCTCATACGAGCAGTACTTC.

The rearrangement uses TRBV19 and TRBJ1-5; D is undetermined. Trimming stripped 1 base from V and 7 bases from J, with 5 bases between. CDR1 is LNHDA and CDR2 is SQIVND in the germline V gene (reference sequence). CDR3 size: 12 residues. Here the CDR3 reads CASSIAGQPQHF. The CDR3 DNA reads as TGTGCCAGTAGTATAGCCGGACAGCCCCAGCATTTT.

The V call is TRBV12-3 or TRBV12-4, the J call TRBJ2-1; 7 positions agree with TRBD2. Losses at the gene ends were 6 bases for V and 7 bases for J; bases not matched to a gene: 12. The CDR3 extends over 15 amino acids. The chain's CDR3 is CASSPSGVGGNEQFF. The CDR3 DNA reads TGTGCCAGCAGCCCTTCTGGTGTCGGGGGGAATGAGCAGTTCTTC.

This clonotype was seen more than once but under ten times. The chain recombines TRBV7-2 with TRBJ1-2; tentatively, D is TRBD1 (5 bases). Germline values: CDR1 SGHTA, CDR2 FQGNSA. V lost 3 bases and J lost 8, with 10 bases in between. The CDR3 is 12 amino acids. CDR3 coding DNA: TGTGCCAGCAGCTTCCCAGGGCTCGGCTACACCTTC. This translates into CASSFPGLGYTF.

This clonotype was detected only a few times. A much more abundant neighbour one base away suggests this may be a read error. The chain links TRBV7-9 to TRBJ2-7; no definite D call. Germline CDR1 is SEHNR and CDR2 is FQNEAQ (reference sequence). V was shortened by 0 bases and J by 5 bases, with 2 bases between the two germline ends. CDR3 length equals 11 residues. CDR3 loop: CASSLAHEQYF. In DNA form, the CDR3 reads TGTGCCAGCAGCTTAGCCCACGAGCAGTACTTC. Using reference TRBV7-9 and TRBJ2-7 for the parts outside the CDR3, the full variable domain is DTGVSQNPRHKITKRGQNVTFRCDPISEHNRLYWYRQTLGQGPEFLTYFQNEAQLEKSRLLSDRFSAERPKGSFSTLEIQRTEQGDSAMYLCASSLAHEQYFGPGTRLTVT.

The sample holds a few counts of this clonotype. The V and J genes are TRBV20-1 and TRBJ2-7, with D possibly TRBD1 on 6 matching bases. V lost 5 bases and J 2 bases, leaving 13 bases between the germline ends. The CDR3 contains 13 residues. From germline, CDR1 is DFQATT and CDR2 SNEGSKA (reference sequence). This chain's CDR3 is CSAYRQEPYEQYF. Written as DNA, the CDR3 is TGCAGTGCTTATAGACAGGAGCCCTACGAGCAGTACTTC.

In its sample, this clonotype was seen a few times. CDR3 region: CASRHLQGGGEAFF. The DNA of the CDR3 is TGTGCCAGCAGACATCTCCAGGGGGGAGGTGAAGCTTTCTTT. The chain joins TRBV12-3 or TRBV12-4 to TRBJ1-1; TRBD1 matches at 7 bases. There are 14 residues in the CDR3. V was pared by 6 bases and J by 7 bases, with 11 bases of the junction left unmatched.

V and J are TRBV3-1 and TRBJ1-1; a weak D match, TRBD1 (5 bases). The germline V gene has CDR1 LGHDT and CDR2 YNNKEL (reference sequence). The length of the CDR3 is 15 residues. V shed 4 bases and J shed 1 base, with 13 bases lying between them. The CDR3 loop is CASSRLGTGNTEAFF. CDR3 coding DNA: TGTGCCAGCAGCCGTCTAGGGACGGGGAACACTGAAGCTTTCTTT.

The table lists this clonotype with a few counts. V gene TRBV7-2 combines with J gene TRBJ2-3; D is uncertain. The CDR3 runs to 18 residues. V gave up 0 bases and J gave up 0 bases, with 16 bases separating them. Germline V gene lookup returns CDR1 SGHTA and CDR2 FQGNSA. The CDR3: CASSLAKTADPSTDTQYF. For the CDR3, the DNA is TGTGCCAGCAGCTTAGCGAAAACGGCGGATCCGAGCACAGATACGCAGTATTTT.

This rearrangement joins TRBV12-3 or TRBV12-4 to TRBJ1-5; D unresolved. The CDR3 is 16 amino acids. Trimming removed 3 bases from V and 0 bases from J, with 12 bases in between. The CDR3 reads CASSFGGQYSNQPQHF. The DNA for the CDR3 is TGTGCCAGCAGTTTTGGTGGTCAATATAGCAATCAGCCCCAGCATTTT.

The J gene is TRBJ1-2, the V gene TRBV9; D ambiguous. The V gene's germline CDR1 is SGDLS and CDR2 YYNGEE. This CDR3 contains 14 residues. Trimming cost V 0 bases and J 4 bases, with 10 bases left between them. The CDR3 nucleotides are TGTGCCAGCAGCGTAGTATCGTCCAGCTATGGCTACACCTTC. This sequence encodes CASSVVSSSYGYTF.

The V call is TRBV7-9, the J call TRBJ1-1; TRBD1 aligns across 10 bases. Trimming at V came to 5 bases and at J to 7 bases, leaving 19 bases not matched to a gene. CDR1 and CDR2 (germline): SEHNR, FQNEAQ (reference sequence). This CDR3 comprises 18 residues. The CDR3 nucleotides read TGTGCCAGCAGCCCCGGACGAGGTATCAAAGGGACAGGGGTTGAAGCTTTCTTT. This sequence encodes CASSPGRGIKGTGVEAFF.

The chain has TRBV3-1 and TRBJ2-5; 7 bases agree with TRBD1. Germline lookup yields CDR1 LGHDT and CDR2 YNNKEL (reference sequence). J lost 5 bases, V lost 6 bases, and 9 bases had no gene match. The CDR3 contains 14 residues. CDR3 in amino acids: CASSPITGEETQYF. In DNA form, the CDR3 reads TGTGCCAGCAGTCCGATCACAGGGGAGGAGACCCAGTACTTC.